Listed below are T cell receptor beta chains from one sample, sequenced in a study of prognosis after radiotherapy for stage I lung cancer. MiXCR, applied by TCRdb to the multiplex PCR reads, yields one record per CDR3 protein. Seen here are 50,000 or so distinct CDR3 sequences, about a third observed once, and the top ten hold under 9.5%. The starting material was PBMCs, obtained before or after stereotactic body radiation therapy (not recorded which). Source of these receptors: a donor aged 50 or older with non-small cell lung cancer. Each CDR3 is given with its conserved first and last residue. Fields, in order: D gene, clone size, V gene, J gene, CDR3 protein, CDR3 DNA. The D gene is left open where the match is weak. Part of the rows lack a size; the others show once, few, many or a class for expanded clones.

D gene: TRBD2
clone size: few
V gene: TRBV19
J gene: TRBJ2-1
CDR3 protein: CASSAVAAGGGVEQFF
CDR3 DNA: TGTGCCAGTAGTGCCGTGGCGGCGGGCGGGGGGGTTGAGCAGTTCTTC

D gene: TRBD2
clone size: medium-sized
V gene: TRBV5-1
J gene: TRBJ2-2
CDR3 protein: CASSPTSGNTGELFF
CDR3 DNA: TGCGCCAGCAGCCCGACTAGCGGTAACACCGGGGAGCTGTTTTTT

D gene: -
clone size: many
V gene: TRBV6-1
J gene: TRBJ2-7
CDR3 protein: CATRQAYEQYF
CDR3 DNA: TGTGCCACCCGACAGGCCTACGAGCAGTACTTC

D gene: -
clone size: -
V gene: TRBV24-1
J gene: TRBJ1-5
CDR3 protein: CATSECGNQPHHF
CDR3 DNA: TGTGCCACCAGTGAATGTGGGAACCAGCCCCATCATTTT

D gene: TRBD1
clone size: once
V gene: TRBV5-5
J gene: TRBJ2-3
CDR3 protein: CASSLWDSSTDTQYF
CDR3 DNA: TGTGCCAGCAGCTTATGGGACAGTAGCACAGATACGCAGTATTTT

D gene: -
clone size: many
V gene: TRBV6-1
J gene: TRBJ2-2
CDR3 protein: CASLRGSWLTGELFF
CDR3 DNA: TGTGCCAGCCTGAGGGGGAGTTGGTTAACCGGGGAGCTGTTTTTT

D gene: -
clone size: many
V gene: TRBV7-2
J gene: TRBJ2-7
CDR3 protein: CASSLGGAEIYEQYF
CDR3 DNA: TGTGCCAGCAGCTTAGGGGGGGCGGAGATCTACGAGCAGTACTTC

D gene: -
clone size: many
V gene: TRBV12-3/TRBV12-4
J gene: TRBJ1-1
CDR3 protein: CASSGDWAGEAFF
CDR3 DNA: TGTGCCAGCAGCGGAGATTGGGCAGGGGAAGCTTTCTTT

D gene: -
clone size: many
V gene: TRBV5-5
J gene: TRBJ2-7
CDR3 protein: CASSPRTQGQNYEQYF
CDR3 DNA: TGTGCCAGCAGCCCCCGAACCCAAGGGCAGAACTACGAGCAGTACTTC

D gene: -
clone size: many
V gene: TRBV7-9
J gene: TRBJ2-2
CDR3 protein: CASSLARVNPGELFF
CDR3 DNA: TGTGCCAGCAGTCTAGCTCGGGTAAACCCCGGGGAGCTGTTTTTT

D gene: -
clone size: -
V gene: TRBV20-1
J gene: TRBJ2-2
CDR3 protein: CSARAGAGTGELFF
CDR3 DNA: TGCAGTGCTAGGGCAGGGGCAGGCACCGGGGAGCTGTTTTTT

D gene: TRBD1
clone size: many
V gene: TRBV6-1
J gene: TRBJ1-4
CDR3 protein: CASRDRGMGNEKLFF
CDR3 DNA: TGTGCCAGCAGGGACAGGGGGATGGGTAATGAAAAACTGTTTTTT

D gene: TRBD1
clone size: -
V gene: TRBV6-1
J gene: TRBJ1-4
CDR3 protein: CASSEAVGGGEKLFF
CDR3 DNA: TGTGCCAGCAGTGAAGCCGTAGGGGGCGGGGAAAAACTGTTTTTT

D gene: -
clone size: many
V gene: TRBV3-2
J gene: TRBJ2-3
CDR3 protein: CASSQEKRQGASQDTQYF
CDR3 DNA: TGTGCCAGCAGCCAAGAGAAGAGACAGGGGGCGTCACAAGATACGCAGTATTTT

D gene: TRBD2
clone size: many
V gene: TRBV28
J gene: TRBJ2-3
CDR3 protein: CASSLTSGRARALITDTQYF
CDR3 DNA: TGTGCCAGCAGCCTTACTAGCGGGAGGGCCCGTGCCCTTATCACAGATACGCAGTATTTT

D gene: -
clone size: -
V gene: TRBV24-1
J gene: TRBJ2-3
CDR3 protein: CATSVRGSSTYTQYF
CDR3 DNA: TGTGCCACCAGTGTCAGGGGTTCTTCCACATATACGCAGTATTTT

D gene: TRBD2
clone size: many
V gene: TRBV9
J gene: TRBJ2-3
CDR3 protein: CASSVMGLVGDTQYF
CDR3 DNA: TGTGCCAGCAGCGTTATGGGACTAGTGGGTGATACGCAGTATTTT

D gene: TRBD2
clone size: many
V gene: TRBV4-1
J gene: TRBJ2-2
CDR3 protein: CASSLSRVLTSGRSGELFF
CDR3 DNA: TGCGCCAGCAGCCTTTCAAGAGTGTTGACTAGCGGGAGGTCCGGGGAGCTGTTTTTT

D gene: TRBD2
clone size: medium-sized
V gene: TRBV30
J gene: TRBJ2-1
CDR3 protein: CAWSRGLAAEQFF
CDR3 DNA: TGTGCCTGGAGTCGTGGACTAGCGGCAGAGCAGTTCTTC

D gene: -
clone size: once
V gene: TRBV28
J gene: TRBJ1-2
CDR3 protein: CASAPISSLGYGYTF
CDR3 DNA: TGTGCCAGCGCACCGATCTCGAGTCTTGGCTATGGCTACACCTTC